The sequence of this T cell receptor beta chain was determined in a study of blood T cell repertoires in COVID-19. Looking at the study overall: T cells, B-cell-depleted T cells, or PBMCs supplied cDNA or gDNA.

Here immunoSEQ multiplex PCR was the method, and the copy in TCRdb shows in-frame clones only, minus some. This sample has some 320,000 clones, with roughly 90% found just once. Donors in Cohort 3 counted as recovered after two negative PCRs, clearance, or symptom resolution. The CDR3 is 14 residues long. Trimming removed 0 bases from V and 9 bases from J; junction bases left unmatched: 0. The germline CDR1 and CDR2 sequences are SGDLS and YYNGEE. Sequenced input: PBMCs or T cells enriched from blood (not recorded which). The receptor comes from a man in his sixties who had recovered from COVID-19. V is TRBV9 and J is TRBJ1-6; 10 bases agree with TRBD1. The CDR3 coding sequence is TGTGCCAGCAGCGTAGGGGACAGGGGTTCACCCCTCCACTTT. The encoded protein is CASSVGDRGSPLHF.